The 5 T cell receptor beta chains in this list originate from one sample, sequenced in a study of technical replicates of blood from several donors. The protocol was immunoSEQ multiplex PCR, while the TCRdb copy is restricted to in-frame clones and leaves out a portion. The table has roughly 50,000 clones, roughly 95% seen once. Sequencing was done on a sample of PBMCs. These receptor sequences come from a human donor in good health. Some clones in this sample may be carry-over from other donors' samples.

A single count supports this clone. V and J are TRBV2 and TRBJ2-1, with TRBD1 as a possible D gene (7 bases). The germline gives CDR1 SNHLY, CDR2 FYNNEI. V was shortened by 6 bases and J by 3 bases, with 15 bases between the two germline ends. CDR3 size: 15 residues. The CDR3 protein is CASRINRGLYNEQFF. The DNA for the CDR3 is TGTGCCAGCAGGATAAACAGGGGACTCTACAATGAGCAGTTCTTC.

CDR3 sequence (DNA): TGTGCCTGGAGAACCGGTCGTGGCTACACCTTC. This gives the protein CAWRTGRGYTF. The chain employs TRBV30 and TRBJ1-2; D is uncertain. Germline CDR1 and CDR2: GTSNPN and SVGIG (reference sequence). V gave up 3 bases and J gave up 7 bases, with 9 bases separating them. This CDR3 has 11 residues.

The gene calls are TRBV5-1 and TRBJ1-6, with 8 positions matching TRBD1. The CDR3 sequence is 16 residues long. Per germline, CDR1 SGHRS and CDR2 YFSETQ. V was clipped by 0 bases and J by 10 bases; unmatched bases: 9. The CDR3 protein is CASSLAPTGEGSPLHF. The DNA for the CDR3 is TGCGCCAGCAGCTTGGCCCCGACAGGGGAGGGATCACCCCTCCACTTT.

CDR3 residues: CASSVVDRGNTEAFF. For the CDR3, the DNA is TGTGCCAGCAGCGTAGTGGACAGGGGGAACACTGAAGCTTTCTTT. The chain uses TRBV9 and TRBJ1-1; 9 bases map to TRBD1. Trimming at V came to 0 bases and at J to 1 base, leaving 1 base not matched to a gene. This CDR3 contains 15 residues. Looked up from germline, CDR1 is SGDLS and CDR2 is YYNGEE.

J is TRBJ1-6 and V is TRBV2, with TRBD1 matching 10 bases. The CDR3 sequence is 15 residues long. CDR1 SNHLY and CDR2 FYNNEI come from the germline V gene. V lost 7 bases and J lost 7; bases outside the gene matches: 7. CDR3 in amino acids: CASNPGTGENSPLHF. The CDR3 bases are TGTGCCAGCAACCCTGGGACAGGGGAAAATTCACCCCTCCACTTT.